A selection of T cell receptor beta chains follows, all from one sample in a study of CD8+ T cells in alopecia areata. This table comes from immunoSEQ multiplex PCR, and its TCRdb copy is limited to in-frame clones, with some not included. The sample records more than 200,000 clones, around 66% being singletons. The sequencing used CD4+ T cells sorted from blood, collected at week 4, from a patient treated with tofacitinib. These receptor sequences come from a human donor with alopecia areata. Both conserved end residues are part of each CDR3. D genes are given only for firm matches. Only some rows state a clone size, as once, few, many or a class for expanded clones.

size,J,V,D,DNA,CDR3
NA,TRBJ1-1,TRBV29-1,NA,TGCAGCGTTGGGATAGGGACGGCGAACACTGAAGCTTTCTTT,CSVGIGTANTEAFF
few,TRBJ1-1,TRBV19,TRBD1,TGTGCCAGTAGACCGGACAGGACCCGGAACACTGAAGCTTTCTTT,CASRPDRTRNTEAFF
NA,TRBJ1-2,TRBV30,NA,TGTGCCTGGAGTCCAACAGGCCACCGGGGCTACACCTTC,CAWSPTGHRGYTF
many,TRBJ2-3,TRBV6-6,TRBD2,TGTGCCAGCAGTATGGGGACTAGTGACACAGATACGCAGTATTTT,CASSMGTSDTDTQYF
few,TRBJ1-1,TRBV5-1,NA,TGCGCCAGCAGCTTGATCGGGAACACTGAAGCTTTCTTT,CASSLIGNTEAFF
NA,TRBJ2-1,TRBV30,NA,TGTGCCTGGAGTCCCTCCAGGGGTGGGCAGTTCTTC,CAWSPSRGGQFF
NA,TRBJ1-3,TRBV19,NA,TGTGCCAGTAGTATGGGGATCTCTGGAAACACCATATATTTT,CASSMGISGNTIYF
NA,TRBJ2-3,TRBV20-1,NA,TGCAGTGCGAAAGGACCAGATACGCAGTATTTT,CSAKGPDTQYF
NA,TRBJ1-2,TRBV29-1,NA,TGCAGCGTTGAAGAAACAGGGCGAGGCTACACCTTC,CSVEETGRGYTF
few,TRBJ1-2,TRBV5-1,TRBD1,TGCGCCAGCAGCGATTACAGGGGGCCTCGGGGCTACACCTTC,CASSDYRGPRGYTF
NA,TRBJ1-5,TRBV2,TRBD1,TGTGCCAGCAGCGGGGAGTTAGGGGGCCAGCCCCAGCATTTT,CASSGELGGQPQHF
few,TRBJ1-2,TRBV5-6,NA,TGTGCCAGCAGCCCCGCCGGGGACCGAAATGGCTACACCTTC,CASSPAGDRNGYTF
NA,TRBJ2-7,TRBV9,NA,TGTGCCAGCAGCCCGACAGGGAGGAACGAGCAGTACTTC,CASSPTGRNEQYF
NA,TRBJ2-1,TRBV7-2,NA,TGTGCCAGCAGCGCCGGGGACACCTTCGGAGATGAGCAGTTCTTC,CASSAGDTFGDEQFF
NA,TRBJ1-1,TRBV7-9,NA,TGTGCCAGCAGCTTGGGAACGAACACTGAAGCTTTCTTT,CASSLGTNTEAFF
NA,TRBJ2-3,TRBV7-2,NA,TGTGCCAGCAGCTTAGGACAGTACACAGATACGCAGTATTTT,CASSLGQYTDTQYF
NA,TRBJ2-5,TRBV7-2,NA,TGTGCCAGCAGCCCCCCGGGCCTGGGGAACAGCTGGGAGACCCAGTACTTC,CASSPPGLGNSWETQYF
NA,TRBJ2-7,TRBV30,NA,TGTGCCTGGAGTGTAGAATACGAGCAGTACTTC,CAWSVEYEQYF
NA,TRBJ2-1,TRBV2,NA,TGTGCCAGCAAACGCGCTCTCAATGAGCAGTTCTTC,CASKRALNEQFF
NA,TRBJ1-2,TRBV9,NA,TGTGCCAGCAGCGTAGAATCAGGGGAGGGCTATGGCTACACCTTC,CASSVESGEGYGYTF
NA,TRBJ2-5,TRBV29-1,NA,TGCAGCGTTGAAGATAACGGAGTTGTAGCGGAGACCCAGTACTTC,CSVEDNGVVAETQYF
NA,TRBJ2-5,TRBV7-2,TRBD2,TGTGCCAGCAGCCTCCTAGCGGGGGGGCCTTATGAGACCCAGTACTTC,CASSLLAGGPYETQYF
NA,TRBJ2-5,TRBV29-1,TRBD1,TGCAGCGGCACAGGGACAGGCTTTGAGACCCAGTACTTC,CSGTGTGFETQYF
NA,TRBJ1-5,TRBV19,NA,TGTGCCAGTAGCCCGGGAGTGAATCAGCCCCAGCATTTT,CASSPGVNQPQHF
few,TRBJ1-2,TRBV7-9,TRBD1,TGTGCCAGCAGCCCAAGGGGACAGTATAACTATGGCTACACCTTC,CASSPRGQYNYGYTF
NA,TRBJ2-2,TRBV11-2,NA,TGTGCCAGCAGCCCGGGTACACAGAACACCGGGGAGCTGTTTTTT,CASSPGTQNTGELFF
NA,TRBJ2-7,TRBV2,TRBD1,TGTGCCAGCAGTCGTGGACAGGATCCGACGTTCTCCTACGAGCAGTACTTC,CASSRGQDPTFSYEQYF
NA,TRBJ2-7,TRBV4-2,NA,TGTGCCAGCAGCCAAGCCGGCCAGAGTAACGAGCAGTACTTC,CASSQAGQSNEQYF
NA,TRBJ2-3,TRBV20-1,NA,TGCAGTGCTCGTAAAGGAGATACGCAGTATTTT,CSARKGDTQYF
NA,TRBJ1-2,TRBV15,NA,TGTGCCACCAGCAGAGATCGGGTTCCAGGGTGGGATAACTATGGCTACACCTTC,CATSRDRVPGWDNYGYTF
few,TRBJ2-1,TRBV7-3,TRBD2,TGTGCCAGCAGCGGAGCGGGGGGGAGCTCCTACAATGAGCAGTTCTTC,CASSGAGGSSYNEQFF
few,TRBJ2-7,TRBV6-6,TRBD1,TGTGCCAGCAGCCGGGACAGGGGCTACGAGCAGTACTTC,CASSRDRGYEQYF
NA,TRBJ1-6,TRBV6-4,TRBD1,TGTGCCAGCAGTGACTCTGTCAGGGGGTCCTATAATTCACCCCTCCACTTT,CASSDSVRGSYNSPLHF
NA,TRBJ2-2,TRBV30,NA,TGTGCCTGGAGTGGGCGACTAGGGGGGGAGCTGTTTTTT,CAWSGRLGGELFF
NA,TRBJ2-3,TRBV18,NA,TGTGCCAGCTCACCACCGGCTCCGCATACGCAGTATTTT,CASSPPAPHTQYF
NA,TRBJ2-1,TRBV5-1,TRBD2,TGCGCCAGCAGCGAGGGACTAGCTCCCAATGAGCAGTTCTTC,CASSEGLAPNEQFF
NA,TRBJ2-2,TRBV5-5,NA,TGTGCCAGCAGCTTGGACAATCCGAACACCGGGGAGCTGTTTTTT,CASSLDNPNTGELFF